This T cell receptor beta chain was recorded in a study of human T cells and chemical hapten exposure. Across the study: Doses of diphenylcyclopropenone went to the patients' scalps weekly throughout the approximately 22-week study.

One entry per CDR3 protein, called by TCRdb with MiXCR from the RACE reads. The sample includes some 330,000 distinct CDR3 sequences, 4.5% to 7% of them seen just once. Time point described: pre-sensitization, week 0. Treatment here: therapeutic diphenylcyclopropenone sensitization with weekly scalp DPC. The V gene end was trimmed by 5 bases and the J gene end by 4 bases; junction bases not matched to a gene: 10. CDR3 length: 16 residues. The germline V gene has CDR1 SGHAT and CDR2 FQNNGV. This clonotype was detected many times. The clonotype originates from a woman younger than 35 with alopecia areata. Some clones in this sample may be carry-over from other donors' samples. The material sequenced was whole blood, taken in connection with sensitization to the hapten diphenylcyclopropenone (DPC). The chain links TRBV11-2 to TRBJ2-1; 8 positions agree with TRBD2. The CDR3 loop reads CASSPLISGAYNEQFF. Here the CDR3 DNA reads TGTGCCAGCAGCCCCTTGATTAGCGGGGCATACAATGAGCAGTTCTTC.